This record looks at one T cell receptor (beta chain) sequence and its context. These data are taken from a study of T cell changes during pregnancy in multiple sclerosis. Generated by immunoSEQ multiplex PCR, the TCRdb table keeps only in-frame clones and is missing some. The top ten hold 1.4% to 1.5% of the sample, which has approximately 65,000 clones, about 90% seen once. The TCR comes from a female donor in good health, enrolled as a control in a pregnancy study. The material sequenced was peripheral blood, taken in the third trimester of pregnancy.

The CDR3 spells CASSLSRAYGYTF. DNA for the CDR3: TGTGCCAGCAGTTTAAGTCGAGCCTATGGCTACACCTTC. J is TRBJ1-2 and V is TRBV28; D gene ambiguous. This CDR3 spans 13 amino acids. Trimming took off 2 bases at V and 4 bases at J, with 8 bases between the two ends. Germline V CDR1 and CDR2: MDHEN, SYDVKM.